Included here is one TCR beta chain sequence, with context. What it binds is unknown. V lost 5 bases and J lost 4; bases outside the gene matches: 6. The CDR3 runs 17 residues. Germline CDR1 SEHNR, CDR2 FQNEAQ (reference sequence). This sample was taken from a study of immune evolution from preneoplasia to lung adenocarcinoma. Patient tissue came from resections in Japan or China, 2014–2017. Each case's diagnosis was confirmed by two pathologists on H&E. The study, taken as a whole, reports: Later-stage lesions appeared to have more T cells, more diversity, less clonality.

The data were produced by immunoSEQ multiplex PCR, yet TCRdb's version contains in-frame clones alone and is incomplete. The sample gives about 7,000 clones, roughly 80% of which show up once; about 18% is in the top ten. Material for sequencing was FFPE adjacent normal lung tissue. The TCR was taken from a person aged 70 to 85 with lung adenocarcinoma. This chain joins TRBV7-9 and TRBJ2-1, with TRBD2 matching over 15 bases. The chain's CDR3 is CASSPRTSGGGYNEQFF. The CDR3 nucleotides are TGTGCCAGCAGCCCCCGGACTAGCGGGGGGGGGTACAATGAGCAGTTCTTC. The variable domain in full, with the rest retrieved from reference TRBV7-9 and TRBJ2-1, is DTGVSQNPRHKITKRGQNVTFRCDPISEHNRLYWYRQTLGQGPEFLTYFQNEAQLEKSRLLSDRFSAERPKGSFSTLEIQRTEQGDSAMYLCASSPRTSGGGYNEQFFGPGTRLTVL.